Sequencing of this T cell receptor (beta chain) was carried out in a study of graft-versus-host responses after intestinal transplantation. Study information: All of the recipients had induction that used anti-thymocyte globulin, then tacrolimus and steroids for about 3 years. Findings and caveats of the study: Peak circulating GvH clone levels were associated with early post-transplant HvG declines.

Measured with immunoSEQ multiplex PCR; TCRdb has only the in-frame clones, and not every one. The sample shows more than 75,000 clones, around 93% of them seen only once. This clone showed up just once. The antigen is unknown. The CDR3 totals 17 residues. The germline gives CDR1 SGHDN, CDR2 FVKESK. Trimming took off 1 base at V and 7 bases at J, with 21 bases between the two ends. This receptor was obtained from a human donor who was the organ donor for an intestinal transplant. The source was unstimulated CD4+ T cells sorted from spleen or lymph node cells, collected before transplant. The chain couples TRBV14 to TRBJ2-3; possibly TRBD2 for D (5 bases). CDR3 in DNA: TGTGCCAGCAGCCAAGGACTACAAAGAACAAGAATGAATACGCAGTATTTT. Encoded protein: CASSQGLQRTRMNTQYF.